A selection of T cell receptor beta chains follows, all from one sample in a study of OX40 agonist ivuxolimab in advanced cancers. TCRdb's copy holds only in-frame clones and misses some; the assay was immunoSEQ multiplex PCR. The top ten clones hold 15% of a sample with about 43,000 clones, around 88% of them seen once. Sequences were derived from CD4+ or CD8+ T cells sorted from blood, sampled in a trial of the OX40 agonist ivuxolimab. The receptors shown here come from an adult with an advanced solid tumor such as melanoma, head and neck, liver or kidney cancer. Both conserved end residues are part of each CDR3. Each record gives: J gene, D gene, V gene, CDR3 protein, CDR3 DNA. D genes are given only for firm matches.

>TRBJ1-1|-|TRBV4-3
CASSQLGVNTEAFF
TGCGCCAGCAGCCAGTTAGGGGTGAACACTGAAGCTTTCTTT
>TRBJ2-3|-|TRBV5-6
CASSLGSGTDTQYF
TGTGCCAGCAGCCTTGGTAGCGGAACAGATACGCAGTATTTT
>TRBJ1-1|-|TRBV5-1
CASSSGGRRDSLTEAFF
TGCGCCAGCAGCTCTGGGGGCAGGAGGGACTCTTTGACTGAAGCTTTCTTT
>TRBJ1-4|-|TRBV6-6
CASRPTGEQEKLFF
TGTGCCAGCAGACCCACAGGAGAACAGGAAAAACTGTTTTTT
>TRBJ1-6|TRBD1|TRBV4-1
CASSPKGTGDSPLHF
TGCGCCAGCAGTCCCAAGGGGACAGGAGATTCACCCCTCCACTTT
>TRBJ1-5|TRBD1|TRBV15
CATSPERGLSNQPQHF
TGTGCCACCAGCCCTGAAAGGGGGCTTAGCAATCAGCCCCAGCATTTT
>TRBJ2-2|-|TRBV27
CASSLGAGRDTGELFF
TGTGCCAGCAGTTTAGGGGCAGGCCGGGACACCGGGGAGCTGTTTTTT
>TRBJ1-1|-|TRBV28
CASSLAGGGTEAFF
TGTGCCAGCAGTTTAGCGGGGGGGGGCACTGAAGCTTTCTTT
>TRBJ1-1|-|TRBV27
CASSSGAPTEAFF
TGTGCCAGCAGTTCAGGGGCCCCCACTGAAGCTTTCTTT
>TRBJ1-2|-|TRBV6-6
CALGGRFYGYTF
TGTGCCCTCGGGGGGAGGTTCTATGGCTACACCTTC
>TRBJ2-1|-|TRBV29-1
CSAASGVDEQFF
TGCAGCGCAGCATCGGGGGTCGATGAGCAGTTCTTC
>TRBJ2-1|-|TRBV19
CASSITVYNEQFF
TGTGCCAGTAGTATTACAGTTTACAATGAGCAGTTCTTC
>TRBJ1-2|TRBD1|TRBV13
CASSLGGTGGYGYTF
TGTGCCAGCAGCTTAGGCGGGACAGGGGGTTATGGCTACACCTTC
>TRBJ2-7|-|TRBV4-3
CASSQVVATVGSDEQYF
TGCGCCAGCAGCCAAGTGGTAGCGACAGTAGGGTCGGACGAGCAGTACTTC